This T cell receptor beta chain was recovered during a study of CD8+CD57+ T cells in acquired aplastic anemia (dated by TCRdb to the late 2010s). Some background on the complete study: DNA extracted from sorted CD4+ and CD8+ cells had a mean of approximately 3.5 ug, with a range of about 0.2 to 30 ug. CD8+CD57+ expansion was defined as frequency above the mean frequency observed in healthy subjects. Broader findings and caveats from the paper: Between patients and healthy controls, no significant difference in CD8+ Simpson's diversity was found (P=0.060). Around 31 CD8+ CDR3 sequences were shared between patients and controls but appeared highly expressed in patients and within their immunodominant clones.

Flow cytometry had shown CD8+CD57+ cell expansion in the patients selected for sequencing. Every patient had severe acquired aplastic anemia, diagnosed using the International Study of Aplastic Anemia and Agranulocytosis and Camitta criteria. No therapy had been received by the patients at the time of blood sampling. In this study, sorted CD4+ and CD8+ T cells from the blood of healthy subjects and of severe aplastic anemia patients had their TCR repertoires deep-sequenced. Patients were enrolled under clinicaltrials.gov protocols 00001620, 01623167, 00001397, 00071045, 00081523 and 00961064 in the USA. Ficoll-Paque density gradient centrifugation was used to isolate peripheral blood mononuclear cells. Before DNA extraction, CD4+ and CD8+ T cells were sorted with FACS or magnetic beads. From the cysteine up to the phenylalanine, the CDR3 has a length of 13 residues. Left in the record is the CDR3 DNA by itself, 39 bases read in frame from the first base. After removal of 5 bases from V and 7 bases from J, the junction retains 8 bases not matched to a gene. The germline V gene (reference sequence) gives CDR1 as SEHNR and CDR2 as FQNEAQ.

As regards this clonotype: The target of this receptor is not known. Per-nucleotide qualities are absent, and no much larger clonotype sits a single base away.

Genomic DNA served as template for TCR beta VDJ combination and CDR3 sequence profiling. An Illumina HiSeq 2000 was the platform used for TCR repertoire sequencing. The study's own analysis went as follows. Repertoires were assessed using TRBV/TRBJ rearrangement plots, CDR3 size and DJ length profiles, and Simpson's diversity index. The most abundant DNA sequence in the deep sequencing data was taken as the immunodominant clone. CDR3 amino acid sequences were screened for sharing across subjects and compared with published repertoires and the VDJdb database. The public sequencing data were trimmed at Q25 with fastp and processed into clonotypes with MiXCR by TCRdb, which kept only in-frame beta chains. Entries are consolidated by CDR3 protein sequence, retaining the most common genes and DNA. For this entry, the V and J calls and clone size follow TCRdb and not the study's own pipeline. The table for this sample lists approximately 300,000 distinct CDR3 sequences; 45% to 65% of them were counted only once. The ten largest clonotypes hold 1.3% of the sample.

The clonotype was recovered from a human donor with aplastic anemia. The rearranged chain carries TRBV7-9 and TRBJ2-7; 7 bases in the middle match TRBD1. Material for sequencing was sorted CD4+, CD8+, or CD8+CD57+ T cells (not recorded which) from PBMCs. Read as DNA, the sequence is TGTGCCAGCAGCATAGTTACAGGGGATGAGCAGTACTTC. Translated, it reads CASSIVTGDEQYF.